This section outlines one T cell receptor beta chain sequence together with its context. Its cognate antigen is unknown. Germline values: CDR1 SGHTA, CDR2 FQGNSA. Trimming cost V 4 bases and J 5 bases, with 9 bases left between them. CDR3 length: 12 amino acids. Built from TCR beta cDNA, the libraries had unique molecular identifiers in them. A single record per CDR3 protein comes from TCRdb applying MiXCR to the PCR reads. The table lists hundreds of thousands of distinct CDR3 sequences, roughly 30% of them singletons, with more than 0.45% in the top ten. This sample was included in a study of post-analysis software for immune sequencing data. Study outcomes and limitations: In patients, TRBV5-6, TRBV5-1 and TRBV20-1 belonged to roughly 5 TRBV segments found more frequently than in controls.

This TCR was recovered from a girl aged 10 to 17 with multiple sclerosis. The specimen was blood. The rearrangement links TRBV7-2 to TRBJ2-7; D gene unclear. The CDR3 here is CASSSLKDEQYF. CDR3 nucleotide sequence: TGTGCCAGCAGCTCCCTAAAGGACGAGCAGTACTTC.